Described below is a single T cell receptor beta chain sequence and its context. This entry comes from a study of blood T cell repertoires in COVID-19. Study-level information: Collection of acute and convalescent COVID-19 samples took place in the United States, Italy and Spain. PBMCs, B-cell-depleted T cells, or T cells were the source of the cDNA or gDNA that made up the material.

Profiling relied on immunoSEQ multiplex PCR, and the TCRdb table lists in-frame clones only, not all of them. The profile shows more than 200,000 clones, 80% to 85% of them singletons. CDR1 LNHDA and CDR2 SQIVND come from the germline V gene (reference sequence). Trimming shortened V by 10 bases and J by 0 bases, and 10 bases separated the two germline ends. The CDR3 is 13 residues long. The sequence was obtained from an elderly woman with COVID-19, enrolled during active disease. Specimen: peripheral blood. The V gene is TRBV19, the J gene TRBJ1-3; D may be TRBD1 (6 bases). This chain's CDR3 is CATWTDSGNTIYF. CDR3 coding DNA: TGTGCCACCTGGACAGACTCTGGAAACACCATATATTTT.